This T cell receptor (beta chain) stems from a study of cytomegalovirus exposure and HLA in healthy donors. Study-wide results and caveats: For cytomegalovirus status, the classifier reportedly gave diagnoses with high specificity and sensitivity. Some TCR beta chains (more than 150 of them) were listed as cytomegalovirus-associated.

The V and J ends lost 7 bases and 0 bases, in that order; junction bases with no gene match: 6. From germline, CDR1 is WSHSY and CDR2 SAAADI. The CDR3 covers 15 residues. Profiled with immunoSEQ multiplex PCR; TCRdb holds only in-frame clones, not every one. The sample shows some 120,000 clones, about 90% of them seen only once. This clone was picked up many times. Its antigen is still unknown. The identical CDR3 is also encoded by other nucleotide sequences in the sample. Material for sequencing was PBMCs. This TCR was sampled from a young man in good health and CMV-seronegative. The rearrangement joins TRBV10-2 to TRBJ1-2, with TRBD1 matching 9 bases. CDR3 nucleotide sequence: TGCGCCAGCAACCCGGGACAGGGAGCTAACTATGGCTACACCTTC. Amino acid sequence: CASNPGQGANYGYTF.